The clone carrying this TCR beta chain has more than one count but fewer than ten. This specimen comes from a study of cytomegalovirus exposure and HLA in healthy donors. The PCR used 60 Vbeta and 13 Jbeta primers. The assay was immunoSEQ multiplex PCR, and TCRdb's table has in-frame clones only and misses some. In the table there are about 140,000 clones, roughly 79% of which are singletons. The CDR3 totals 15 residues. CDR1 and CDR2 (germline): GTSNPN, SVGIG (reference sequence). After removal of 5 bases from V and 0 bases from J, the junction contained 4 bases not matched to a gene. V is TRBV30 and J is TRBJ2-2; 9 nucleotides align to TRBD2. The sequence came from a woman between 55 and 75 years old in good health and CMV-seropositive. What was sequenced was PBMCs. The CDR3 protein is CAWEPSGANTGELFF. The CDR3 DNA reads TGTGCCTGGGAACCTAGCGGGGCGAACACCGGGGAGCTGTTTTTT.